This is a list of T cell receptor beta chains from one sample in a study of T cells in Graves' hyperthyroidism and ophthalmopathy. TCRdb ran MiXCR on the multiplex PCR reads and lists one entry per CDR3 protein. This sample has some 500,000 distinct CDR3 sequences; around 15% occur once, and the top ten carry 17%. The sample was blood. The receptors come from a young woman with Graves' hyperthyroidism. The CDR3 runs from the conserved cysteine through the conserved F or W. The order of the fields is clone size, J gene, D gene, V gene, CDR3 protein, CDR3 DNA. D genes are given only for firm matches. Clone size is given for some rows only: seen once, a few or many times, or a class if the clone is expanded.

>few|TRBJ1-4|TRBD1|TRBV2
CASNKRQGSNEKLFF
TGTGCCAGCAACAAGCGACAGGGATCTAATGAAAAACTGTTTTTT
>many|TRBJ1-5|-|TRBV12-3/TRBV12-4
CASSFGRRRRENQPQHF
TGTGCCAGCAGTTTTGGGCGGCGAAGACGGGAGAATCAGCCCCAGCATTTT
>many|TRBJ2-1|TRBD1|TRBV20-1
CSARDNPGTEYPNEQFF
TGCAGTGCTAGAGATAACCCAGGGACAGAGTACCCCAATGAGCAGTTCTTC
>few|TRBJ2-5|-|TRBV9
CASSGIRDRQTQYF
TGTGCCAGCAGCGGAATCCGGGACCGACAAACCCAGTACTTC
>many|TRBJ1-6|-|TRBV5-1
CASMEGSSYNSPLHF
TGCGCCAGCATGGAGGGTAGCTCCTATAATTCACCCCTCCACTTT
>-|TRBJ1-4|-|TRBV5-6
CATQLWGAGEKLFF
TGTGCCACCCAGTTGTGGGGGGCAGGGGAAAAACTGTTTTTT
>many|TRBJ1-1|-|TRBV19
CASIERPLNTEAFF
TGTGCCAGTATTGAGCGGCCGCTAAACACTGAAGCTTTCTTT
>many|TRBJ2-7|-|TRBV28
CASSLPTFSYEQYF
TGTGCCAGCAGTTTACCCACCTTCTCCTACGAGCAGTACTTC
>many|TRBJ2-1|TRBD1|TRBV7-3
CASSGHRGKNEQFF
TGTGCCAGCAGCGGTCACAGGGGGAAAAATGAGCAGTTCTTC
>many|TRBJ1-5|TRBD1|TRBV27
CASSFRQGSQPQHF
TGTGCCAGCAGTTTTAGACAGGGAAGTCAGCCCCAGCATTTT
>few|TRBJ1-1|-|TRBV4-2
CASSRDVMNTEAFF
TGTGCCAGCAGCCGGGACGTAATGAACACTGAAGCTTTCTTT
>few|TRBJ1-6|-|TRBV5-1
CASRRGQGLDNSPLHF
TGCGCCAGCAGACGCGGTCAGGGGCTAGATAATTCACCCCTCCACTTT
>many|TRBJ2-1|TRBD2|TRBV10-2
CASSGAGAVNEQFF
TGCGCCAGCAGTGGGGCGGGAGCGGTCAATGAGCAGTTCTTC
>-|TRBJ1-1|-|TRBV3-1
CASSQESGVNTEAFF
TGTGCCAGCAGCCAAGAGTCTGGGGTGAACACTGAAGCTTTCTTT
>-|TRBJ1-1|TRBD1|TRBV9
CASSVDGRGLTEALF
TGTGCCAGCAGCGTAGATGGCAGGGGGCTAACTGAAGCTCTCTTT
>many|TRBJ2-1|TRBD2|TRBV18
CASSPPTSGVRGEQFF
TGTGCCAGCTCACCACCGACTAGCGGGGTGAGAGGGGAGCAGTTCTTC
>many|TRBJ2-5|TRBD2|TRBV7-3
CASSLLAGDPNQYF
TGTGCCAGCAGCTTATTAGCGGGAGACCCAAACCAGTACTTC
>-|TRBJ2-5|-|TRBV2
CAGGDREGMETQYF
TGTGCCGGCGGCGACAGGGAGGGTATGGAGACCCAGTACTTC
>-|TRBJ1-3|-|TRBV27
CASSTGLTGNTIYF
TGTGCCAGCAGTACAGGTTTGACTGGAAACACCATATATTTT
>many|TRBJ1-3|-|TRBV30
CAWPLPGGNTIYF
TGTGCCTGGCCTTTACCCGGAGGAAACACCATATATTTT
>many|TRBJ2-1|-|TRBV5-8
CASSFWVGSNEQFF
TGTGCCAGCAGCTTTTGGGTGGGCAGTAATGAGCAGTTCTTC
>many|TRBJ2-1|-|TRBV5-1
CASSLAGGGNRDEQFF
TGCGCCAGCAGCTTGGCCGGGGGTGGCAACCGCGATGAGCAGTTCTTC
>-|TRBJ2-3|-|TRBV6-1
CASSQQATDTQYF
TGTGCCAGCAGTCAACAGGCAACAGATACGCAGTATTTT
>many|TRBJ2-3|TRBD1|TRBV30
CAWSNRGPTDTQYF
TGTGCCTGGAGCAACAGGGGGCCCACAGATACGCAGTATTTT
>many|TRBJ2-3|-|TRBV4-2
CASSQDEAGNTDTQYF
TGTGCCAGCAGCCAAGATGAGGCAGGGAACACAGATACGCAGTATTTT
>many|TRBJ2-2|TRBD1|TRBV10-3
CAIADQGDTGELFF
TGTGCCATCGCCGACCAGGGGGACACCGGGGAGCTGTTTTTT
>-|TRBJ1-5|TRBD1|TRBV7-2
CASSRGQGAFQPQHF
TGTGCCAGCAGCCGGGGACAGGGGGCATTTCAGCCCCAGCATTTT
>many|TRBJ1-1|-|TRBV10-3
CAISESVQNTEAFF
TGTGCCATCAGTGAGAGCGTGCAGAACACTGAAGCTTTCTTT
>many|TRBJ2-1|TRBD2|TRBV5-5
CASSQTGTTFYNEQFF
TGTGCCAGCAGTCAAACCGGGACTACATTCTACAATGAGCAGTTCTTC
>many|TRBJ2-3|TRBD2|TRBV7-9
CASSIPRGGSTTDTQYF
TGTGCCAGCAGCATCCCTCGCGGGGGGAGTACCACAGATACGCAGTATTTT
>many|TRBJ2-1|TRBD2|TRBV9
CASSVSLAGGYEQFF
TGTGCCAGCAGCGTATCTCTAGCGGGAGGCTATGAGCAGTTCTTC